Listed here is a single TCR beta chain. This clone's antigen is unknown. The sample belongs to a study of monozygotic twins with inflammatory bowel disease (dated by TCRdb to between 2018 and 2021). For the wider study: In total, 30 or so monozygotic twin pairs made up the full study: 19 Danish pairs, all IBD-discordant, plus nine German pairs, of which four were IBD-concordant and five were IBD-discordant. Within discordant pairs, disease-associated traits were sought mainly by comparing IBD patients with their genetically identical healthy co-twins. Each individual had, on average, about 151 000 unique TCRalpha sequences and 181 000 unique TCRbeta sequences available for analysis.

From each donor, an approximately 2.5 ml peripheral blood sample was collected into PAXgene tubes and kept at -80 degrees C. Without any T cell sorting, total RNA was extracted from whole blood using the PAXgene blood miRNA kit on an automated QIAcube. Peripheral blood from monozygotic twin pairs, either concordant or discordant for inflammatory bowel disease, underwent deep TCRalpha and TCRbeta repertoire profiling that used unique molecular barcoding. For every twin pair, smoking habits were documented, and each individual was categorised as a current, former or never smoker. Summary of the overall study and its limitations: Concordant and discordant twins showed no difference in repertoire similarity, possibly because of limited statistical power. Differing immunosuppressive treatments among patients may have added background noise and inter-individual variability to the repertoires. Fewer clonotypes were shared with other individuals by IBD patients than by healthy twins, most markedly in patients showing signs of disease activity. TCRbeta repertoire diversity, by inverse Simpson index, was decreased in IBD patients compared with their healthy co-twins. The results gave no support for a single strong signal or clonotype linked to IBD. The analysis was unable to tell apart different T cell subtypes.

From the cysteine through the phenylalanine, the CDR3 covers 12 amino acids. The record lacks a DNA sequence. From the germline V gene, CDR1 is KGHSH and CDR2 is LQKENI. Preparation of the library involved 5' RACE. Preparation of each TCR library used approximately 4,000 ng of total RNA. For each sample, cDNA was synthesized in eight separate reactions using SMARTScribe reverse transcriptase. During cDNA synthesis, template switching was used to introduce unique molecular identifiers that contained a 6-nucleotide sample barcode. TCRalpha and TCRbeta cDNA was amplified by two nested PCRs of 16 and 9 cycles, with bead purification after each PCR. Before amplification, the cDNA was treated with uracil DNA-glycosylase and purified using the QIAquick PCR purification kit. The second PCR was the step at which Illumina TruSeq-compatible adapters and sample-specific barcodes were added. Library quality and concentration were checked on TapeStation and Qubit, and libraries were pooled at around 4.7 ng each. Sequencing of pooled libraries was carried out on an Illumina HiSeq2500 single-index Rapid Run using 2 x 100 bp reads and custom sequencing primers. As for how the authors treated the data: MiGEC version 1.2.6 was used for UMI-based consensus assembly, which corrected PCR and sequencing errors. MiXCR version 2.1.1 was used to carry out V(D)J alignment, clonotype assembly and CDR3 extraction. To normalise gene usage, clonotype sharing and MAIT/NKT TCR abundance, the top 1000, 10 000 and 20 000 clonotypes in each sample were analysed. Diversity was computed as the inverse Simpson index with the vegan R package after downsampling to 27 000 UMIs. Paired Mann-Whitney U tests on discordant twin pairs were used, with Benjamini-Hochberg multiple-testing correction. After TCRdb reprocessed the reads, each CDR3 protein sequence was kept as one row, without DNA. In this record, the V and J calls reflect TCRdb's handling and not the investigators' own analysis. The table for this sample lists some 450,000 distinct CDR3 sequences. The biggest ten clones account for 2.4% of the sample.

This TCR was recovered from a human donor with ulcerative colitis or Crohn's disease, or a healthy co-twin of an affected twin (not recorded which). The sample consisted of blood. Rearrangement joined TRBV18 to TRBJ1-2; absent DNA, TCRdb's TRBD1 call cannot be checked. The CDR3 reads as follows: CASSTDRAGYTF.